This TCR beta chain was recorded in a study of cytomegalovirus exposure and HLA in healthy donors. PCR involved 60 Vbeta and 13 Jbeta primers. Clones were sequenced by immunoSEQ multiplex PCR, and TCRdb holds only the in-frame ones, with some missing. This sample lists about 160,000 clones; its ten largest clones have roughly 1.3%. Specimen: PBMCs. The TCR was taken from a woman aged 60 to 75 in good health and CMV-seronegative.

The CDR3 loop reads CASSVRDRNYGYTF. DNA for the CDR3: TGTGCCAGCAGTGTCCGGGACAGGAACTATGGCTACACCTTC. The chain uses TRBV25-1 and TRBJ1-2, with 8 bases lining up with TRBD1. This CDR3 contains 14 residues. Trimming took 4 bases from V and 2 from J; bases not matched to a gene: 3. Germline CDR1 is MGHDK and CDR2 is SYGVNS.